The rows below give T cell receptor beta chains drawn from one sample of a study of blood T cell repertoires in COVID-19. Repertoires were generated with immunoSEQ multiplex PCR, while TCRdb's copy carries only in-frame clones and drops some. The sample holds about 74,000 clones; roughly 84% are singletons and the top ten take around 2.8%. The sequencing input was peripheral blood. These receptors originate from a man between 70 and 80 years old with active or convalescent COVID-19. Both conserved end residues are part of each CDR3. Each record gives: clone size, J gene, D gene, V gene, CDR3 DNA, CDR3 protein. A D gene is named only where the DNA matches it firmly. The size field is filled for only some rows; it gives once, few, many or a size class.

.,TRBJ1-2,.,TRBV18,TGTGCCAGCTCACCATCGAGGGAATATTGGGGCTACACCTTC,CASSPSREYWGYTF
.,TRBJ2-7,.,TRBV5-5,TGTGCCAGCAGCTTTCGCGACTCCACCTACGAGCAGTACTTC,CASSFRDSTYEQYF
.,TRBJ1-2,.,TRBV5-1,TGCGCCAGCAGCTTGGATGGACTCCCTTATGGCTACACCTTC,CASSLDGLPYGYTF
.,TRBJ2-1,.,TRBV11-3,TGTGCCAGCAGCTTACGAGGGAGCTCCTACAATGAGCAGTTCTTC,CASSLRGSSYNEQFF
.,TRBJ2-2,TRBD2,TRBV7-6,TGTGCCAGCAGCTTAGCAGCTAGCGGGTCGGGGGAGCTGTTTTTT,CASSLAASGSGELFF
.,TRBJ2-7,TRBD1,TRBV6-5,TGTGCCAGCAGGTCCGGGACAGGGGGAGGCTACGAGCAGTACTTC,CASRSGTGGGYEQYF
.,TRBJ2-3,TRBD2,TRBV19,TGTGCCAGTAGCCGAAGACTAGCCCAAACAGATACGCAGTATTTT,CASSRRLAQTDTQYF
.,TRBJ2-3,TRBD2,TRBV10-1,TGCGCCAGCAGTGAGTCGGGGCCTAGCGGGACCACAGATACGCAGTATTTT,CASSESGPSGTTDTQYF
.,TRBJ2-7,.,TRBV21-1,TGTGCCAGCAGCATCCGGGACAGAGTCGAGCAGTACTTC,CASSIRDRVEQYF
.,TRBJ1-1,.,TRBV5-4,TGTGCCAGCAGCTTGGAAAGGGGAAGGGGCACTGAAGCTTTCTTT,CASSLERGRGTEAFF
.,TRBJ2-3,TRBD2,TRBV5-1,TGCGCCAGCAGCTTGGACATCGGGGGGGCCTCAGATACGCAGTATTTT,CASSLDIGGASDTQYF
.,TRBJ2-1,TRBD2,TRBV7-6,TGTGCCAGCAGCTTAAGGACTAGCGGGGACTACAATGAGCAGTTCTTC,CASSLRTSGDYNEQFF
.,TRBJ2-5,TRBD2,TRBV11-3,TGTGCCAGCAGCAAAGGACTAGCGGAAGAGACCCAGTACTTC,CASSKGLAEETQYF
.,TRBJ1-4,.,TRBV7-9,TGTGCCAGCAGCTGGGCCCTGCAGGGCGAAACTAATGAAAAACTGTTTTTT,CASSWALQGETNEKLFF
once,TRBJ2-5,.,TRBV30,TGTGCCGTGGGACTCGGAGAGACCCAGTACTTC,CAVGLGETQYF
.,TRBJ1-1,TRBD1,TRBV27,TGTGCCAGCAGTAGATTGGACAGGGGTCTCACTGAAGCTTTCTTT,CASSRLDRGLTEAFF
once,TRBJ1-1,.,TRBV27,TGTGCCAGCAGTTTAATCTTGAACACTGAAGCTTTCTTT,CASSLILNTEAFF